Each of the 10 T cell receptor beta chains below was sequenced from the same sample in a study of T cell repertoires and Cas9 in healthy adults. Sequencing used immunoSEQ multiplex PCR; TCRdb keeps in-frame clones, though not all of them. The sample records roughly 23,000 clones, under 95% being singletons. Sequencing was performed on CD4+ effector T cells (CD127+, CD25-, CD137-, CD154-) from PBMCs; culture status not recorded. The receptors originated from a human donor in good health.

The J gene is TRBJ2-1, the V gene TRBV18, with 7 bases that match TRBD1. The V gene's germline CDR1 is KGHSH and CDR2 LQKENI. The CDR3 contains 14 residues. J gave up 2 bases and V 5 bases, and 3 bases lay outside the gene matches. The CDR3 DNA is TGTGCCAGCTCAGGGACAGTGACCTACAATGAGCAGTTCTTC. This gives the protein CASSGTVTYNEQFF.

This clone was observed a handful of times. J is TRBJ2-1 and V is TRBV28; possibly TRBD2 for D (6 bases). Germline lookup yields CDR1 MDHEN and CDR2 SYDVKM. The V gene lost 6 bases and the J gene lost 10 bases, with 19 bases spanning the gap. This CDR3 region has 14 residues. CDR3 coding DNA: TGTGCCAGCAGGCCCCAGAGGACTACCATCGAGCAGTTCTTC. Translating it yields CASRPQRTTIEQFF.

J is TRBJ1-2 and V is TRBV6-5, with D perhaps matching TRBD1 (5 bases). V gave up 0 bases and J gave up 2 bases, with 10 bases separating them. CDR3 size: 15 residues. The V gene's germline CDR1 is MNHEY and CDR2 SVGAGI. This CDR3 reads CASSYSTGGNYGYTF. The DNA for the CDR3 is TGTGCCAGCAGTTACTCGACGGGGGGGAACTATGGCTACACCTTC.

This clone has a single count. V is TRBV19 and J is TRBJ2-3, with D perhaps matching TRBD1 (5 bases). CDR1 is LNHDA, CDR2 SQIVND, per germline (reference sequence). The CDR3 has 14 amino acids. V lost 6 bases and J lost 0, with 10 bases in between. The CDR3 sequence is CASSDSFSTDTQYF. The CDR3 nucleotides read TGTGCCAGTAGCGACAGCTTTAGCACAGATACGCAGTATTTT. Drawing the rest from reference TRBV19 and TRBJ2-3, the complete variable domain is DGGITQSPKYLFRKEGQNVTLSCEQNLNHDAMYWYRQDPGQGLRLIYYSQIVNDFQKGDIAEGYSVSREKKESFPLTVTSAQKNPTAFYLCASSDSFSTDTQYFGPGTRLTVL.

The chain couples TRBV4-3 to TRBJ1-6; TRBD1 agrees at 7 bases. Germline-derived CDR1 and CDR2 are LGHNA and YSLEER. With 0 bases clipped from V and 9 bases from J, the junction kept 8 bases outside the gene matches. The length of the CDR3 is 16 residues. This chain's CDR3 is CASSQDPGQERSPLHF. CDR3 DNA: TGCGCCAGCAGCCAAGATCCCGGACAGGAACGTTCACCCCTCCACTTT.

This clone occurred once. The chain joins TRBV6-1 to TRBJ1-6, with D maybe TRBD1 (5 bases). The CDR3 extends over 17 amino acids. The germline V and J ends were trimmed by 2 bases and 9 bases, with 20 bases remaining between them. Germline CDR1 reads MNHNS; CDR2 reads SASEGT. CDR3 sequence: CASSEFPPRPGGSPLHF. The CDR3, as DNA: TGTGCCAGCAGTGAATTCCCCCCCAGGCCCGGGGGTTCACCCCTCCACTTT.

In this sample, this clone turned up once. CDR3 bases: TGTGCCAGCAGTCTAATCTCTACGGCCCTTTCCTACAATGAGCAGTTCTTC. Translation: CASSLISTALSYNEQFF. The chain employs TRBV28 and TRBJ2-1; D gene unclear. Trimming removed 5 bases at V and 1 base at J, with 18 bases between. CDR1 and CDR2 from the germline V gene are MDHEN and SYDVKM. CDR3 length: 17 residues.

V usage is TRBV27 and J usage is TRBJ1-1; D gene ambiguous. Germline lookup yields CDR1 MNHEY and CDR2 SMNVEV (reference sequence). V was clipped by 6 bases and J by 11 bases, with 19 bases between them. The CDR3 is 13 amino acids. CDR3 amino acids: CASSSPGSKTAFF. In DNA, the CDR3 is TGTGCCAGCAGCTCTCCGGGTTCCAAGACGGCTTTCTTT.

This chain links TRBV11-3 with TRBJ1-3; TRBD1 is a possible D gene (5 bases). This CDR3 is 17 amino acids long. Germline assignment: CDR1 SGHNT and CDR2 YENEEA. The germline V and J ends were trimmed by 5 bases and 2 bases, with 19 bases remaining between them. The chain's CDR3 is CASSPPMGRGTGNTIYF. For the CDR3, the DNA is TGTGCCAGCAGCCCCCCCATGGGGCGGGGAACTGGAAACACCATATATTTT.

The CDR3 here is CASSLRAAFSTNEKLFF. The CDR3 bases are TGCGCCAGCAGCCTTAGGGCCGCTTTCTCAACTAATGAAAAACTGTTTTTT. The chain uses TRBV4-1 and TRBJ1-4, with D hard to call. CDR1 is MGHRA and CDR2 is YSYEKL in the germline V gene. V dropped 4 bases and J dropped 0 bases, with 15 bases sitting between them. This CDR3 has 17 residues.